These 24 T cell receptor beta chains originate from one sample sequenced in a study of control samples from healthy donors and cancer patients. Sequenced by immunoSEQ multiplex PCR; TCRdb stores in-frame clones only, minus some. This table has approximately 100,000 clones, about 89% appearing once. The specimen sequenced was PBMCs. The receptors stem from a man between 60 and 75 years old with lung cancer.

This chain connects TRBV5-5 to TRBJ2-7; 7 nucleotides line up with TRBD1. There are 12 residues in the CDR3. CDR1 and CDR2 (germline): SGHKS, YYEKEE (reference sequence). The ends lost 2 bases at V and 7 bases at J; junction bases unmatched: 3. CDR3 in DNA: TGTGCCAGCAGCTTTGCACAGGGGGAGCAGTACGTC. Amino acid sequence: CASSFAQGEQYV.

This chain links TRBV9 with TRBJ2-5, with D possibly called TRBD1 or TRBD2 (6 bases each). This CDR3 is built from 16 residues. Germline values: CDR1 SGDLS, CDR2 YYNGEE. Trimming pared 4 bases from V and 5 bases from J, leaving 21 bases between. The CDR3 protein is CASSLGGTPGQETQYF. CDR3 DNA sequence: TGTGCCAGCAGCCTAGGGGGGACACCAGGGCAGGAGACCCAGTACTTC.

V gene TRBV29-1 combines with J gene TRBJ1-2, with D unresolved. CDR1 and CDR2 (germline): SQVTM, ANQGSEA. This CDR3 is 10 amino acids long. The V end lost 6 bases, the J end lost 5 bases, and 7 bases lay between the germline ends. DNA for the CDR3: TGCAGCGTCCACGATTATGGCTACACCTTC. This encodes CSVHDYGYTF.

The CDR3 DNA sequence: TGTGCCAGCAGTAGCGGGACAGGGAGTGAAAAACTGTTTTTT. Translation gives CASSSGTGSEKLFF. The chain employs TRBV27 and TRBJ1-4; 9 nucleotides align to TRBD1. The trim removed 5 bases at V and 7 bases at J, leaving 5 bases unmatched. The germline V gene has CDR1 MNHEY and CDR2 SMNVEV (reference sequence). This CDR3 comprises 14 residues.

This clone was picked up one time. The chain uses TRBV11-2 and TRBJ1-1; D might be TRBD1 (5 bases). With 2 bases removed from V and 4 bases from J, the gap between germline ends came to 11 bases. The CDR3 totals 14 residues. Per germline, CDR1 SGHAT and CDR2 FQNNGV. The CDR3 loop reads CASSLNDGGTEAFF. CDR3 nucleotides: TGTGCCAGCAGCTTAAACGATGGGGGCACTGAAGCTTTCTTT.

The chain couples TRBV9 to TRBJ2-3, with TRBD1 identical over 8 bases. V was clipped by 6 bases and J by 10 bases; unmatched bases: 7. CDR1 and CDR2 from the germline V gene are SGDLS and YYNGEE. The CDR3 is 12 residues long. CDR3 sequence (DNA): TGTGCCAGCAACAGGGGGGATCGAGCGCAGTATTTT. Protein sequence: CASNRGDRAQYF.

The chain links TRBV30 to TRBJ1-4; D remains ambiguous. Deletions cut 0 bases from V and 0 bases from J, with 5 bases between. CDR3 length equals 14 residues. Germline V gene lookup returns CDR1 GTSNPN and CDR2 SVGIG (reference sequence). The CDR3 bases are TGTGCCTGGAGTGTAATGCCAACTAATGAAAAACTGTTTTTT. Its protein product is CAWSVMPTNEKLFF.

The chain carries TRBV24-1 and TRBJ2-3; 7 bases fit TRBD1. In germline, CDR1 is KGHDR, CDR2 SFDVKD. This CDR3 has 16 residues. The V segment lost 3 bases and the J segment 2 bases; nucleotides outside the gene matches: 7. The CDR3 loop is CATSDRTGVPTDTQYF. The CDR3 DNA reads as TGTGCCACCAGTGATAGAACAGGGGTCCCCACAGATACGCAGTATTTT.

In DNA, the CDR3 is TGTGCCAGCAGCCGGGACAGGGCGGGCAATCAGCCCCAGCATTTT. This gives the protein CASSRDRAGNQPQHF. V is TRBV6-5 and J is TRBJ1-5; TRBD1 matches 9 bases. From germline, CDR1 is MNHEY and CDR2 SVGAGI. V was clipped by 6 bases and J by 2 bases; unmatched bases: 5. CDR3 size: 15 residues.

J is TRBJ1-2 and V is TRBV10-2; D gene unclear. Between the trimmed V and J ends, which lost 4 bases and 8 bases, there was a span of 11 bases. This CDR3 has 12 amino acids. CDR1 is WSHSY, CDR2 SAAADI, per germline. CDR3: CASSGGLGGYTF. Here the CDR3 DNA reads TGCGCCAGCAGTGGAGGGCTTGGGGGCTACACCTTC.

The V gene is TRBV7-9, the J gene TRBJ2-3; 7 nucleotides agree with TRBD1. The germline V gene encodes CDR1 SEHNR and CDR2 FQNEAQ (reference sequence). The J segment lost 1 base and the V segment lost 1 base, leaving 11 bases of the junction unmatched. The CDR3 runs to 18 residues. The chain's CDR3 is CASSLGSGTAAGTDTQYF. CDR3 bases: TGTGCCAGCAGCTTAGGGTCCGGGACAGCGGCTGGCACAGATACGCAGTATTTT. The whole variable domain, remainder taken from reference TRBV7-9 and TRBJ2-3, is DTGVSQNPRHKITKRGQNVTFRCDPISEHNRLYWYRQTLGQGPEFLTYFQNEAQLEKSRLLSDRFSAERPKGSFSTLEIQRTEQGDSAMYLCASSLGSGTAAGTDTQYFGPGTRLTVL.

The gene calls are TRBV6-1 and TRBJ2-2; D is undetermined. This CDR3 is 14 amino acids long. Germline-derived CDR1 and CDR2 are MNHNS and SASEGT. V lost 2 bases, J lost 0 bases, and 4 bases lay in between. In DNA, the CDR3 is TGTGCCAGCAGTGAATTCCCGAACACCGGGGAGCTGTTTTTT. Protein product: CASSEFPNTGELFF.

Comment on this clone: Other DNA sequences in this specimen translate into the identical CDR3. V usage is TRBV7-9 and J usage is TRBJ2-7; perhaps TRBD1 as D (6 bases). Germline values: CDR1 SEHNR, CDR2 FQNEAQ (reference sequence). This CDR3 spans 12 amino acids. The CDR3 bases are TGTGCCAGCAGCCCGACAGGATCTGAGCAGTATGTC. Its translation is CASSPTGSEQYV.

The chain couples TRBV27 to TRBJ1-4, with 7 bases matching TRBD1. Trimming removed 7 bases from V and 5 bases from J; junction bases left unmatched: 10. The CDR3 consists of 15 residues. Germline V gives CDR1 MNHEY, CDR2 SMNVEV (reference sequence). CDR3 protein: CASTHPGQLNEKLFF. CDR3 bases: TGTGCCAGCACCCATCCGGGACAGTTAAATGAAAAACTGTTTTTT.

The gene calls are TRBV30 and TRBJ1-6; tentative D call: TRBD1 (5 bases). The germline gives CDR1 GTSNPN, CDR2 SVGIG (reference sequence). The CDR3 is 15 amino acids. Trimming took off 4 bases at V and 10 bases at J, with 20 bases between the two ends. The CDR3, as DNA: TGTGCCTGGAACCTACAGGCAGGGAATTTCTCACCCCTCCACTTT. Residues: CAWNLQAGNFSPLHF.

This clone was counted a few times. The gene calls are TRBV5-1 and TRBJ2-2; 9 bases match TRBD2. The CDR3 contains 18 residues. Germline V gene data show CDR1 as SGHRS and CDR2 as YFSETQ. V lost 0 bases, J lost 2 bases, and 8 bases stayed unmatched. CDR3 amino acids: CASSLVASGAINTGELFF. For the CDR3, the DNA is TGCGCCAGCAGCTTGGTAGCTAGCGGGGCCATAAACACCGGGGAGCTGTTTTTT.

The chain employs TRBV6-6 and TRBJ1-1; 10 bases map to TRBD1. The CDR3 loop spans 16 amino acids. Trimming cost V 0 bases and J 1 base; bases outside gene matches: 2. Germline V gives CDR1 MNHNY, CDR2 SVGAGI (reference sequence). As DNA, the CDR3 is TGTGCCAGCAGTTACTCGGGGACAGGGGAGAACACTGAAGCTTTCTTT. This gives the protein CASSYSGTGENTEAFF.

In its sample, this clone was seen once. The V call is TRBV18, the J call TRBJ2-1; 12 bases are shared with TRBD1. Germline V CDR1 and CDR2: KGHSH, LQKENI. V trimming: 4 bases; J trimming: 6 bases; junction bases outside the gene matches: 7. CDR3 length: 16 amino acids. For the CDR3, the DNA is TGTGCCAGCTCACTGCTCGGGACAGGGGGCCTCAATGAGCAGTTCTTC. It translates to CASSLLGTGGLNEQFF.

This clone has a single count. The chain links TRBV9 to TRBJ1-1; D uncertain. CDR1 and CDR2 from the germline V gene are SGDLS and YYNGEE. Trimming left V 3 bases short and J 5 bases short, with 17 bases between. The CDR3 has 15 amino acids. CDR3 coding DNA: TGTGCCAGCAGCGGATTCGACGGATGGGAGACTGAAGCTTTCTTT. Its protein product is CASSGFDGWETEAFF.

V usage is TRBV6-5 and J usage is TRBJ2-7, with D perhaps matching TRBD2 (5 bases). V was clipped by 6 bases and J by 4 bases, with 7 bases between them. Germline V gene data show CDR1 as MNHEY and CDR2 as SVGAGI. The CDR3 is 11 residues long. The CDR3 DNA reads TGTGCCAGCAGGGGGAGTTACGAGCAGTACGTC. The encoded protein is CASRGSYEQYV.

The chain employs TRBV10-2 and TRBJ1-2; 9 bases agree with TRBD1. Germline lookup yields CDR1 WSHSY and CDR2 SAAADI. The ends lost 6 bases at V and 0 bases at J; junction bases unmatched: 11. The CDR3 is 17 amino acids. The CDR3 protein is CASRENPGQGANYGYTF. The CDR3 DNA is TGCGCCAGCAGGGAGAACCCGGGACAGGGCGCTAACTATGGCTACACCTTC.

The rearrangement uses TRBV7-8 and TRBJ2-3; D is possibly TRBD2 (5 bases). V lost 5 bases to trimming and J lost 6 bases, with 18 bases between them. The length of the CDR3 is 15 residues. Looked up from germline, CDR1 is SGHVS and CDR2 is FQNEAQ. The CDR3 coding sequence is TGTGCCAGCAGCCGGACTCGGAGCCTATCGGATACGCAGTATTTT. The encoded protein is CASSRTRSLSDTQYF.

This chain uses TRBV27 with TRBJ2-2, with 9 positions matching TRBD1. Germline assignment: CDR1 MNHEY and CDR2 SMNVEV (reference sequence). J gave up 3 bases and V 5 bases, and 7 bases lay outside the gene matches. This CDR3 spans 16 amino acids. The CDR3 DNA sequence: TGTGCCAGCAGTCGTTCCGGGACAGGGTACACCGGGGAGCTGTTTTTT. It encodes CASSRSGTGYTGELFF.

The CDR3 DNA follows: TGTGCCAGCAGCCAGGCTGGCCACGGCCGTAAATTCTTC. It encodes CASSQAGHGRKFF. The chain combines TRBV3-1 (or the pseudogene TRBV3-2) with TRBJ2-1; the D is unclear. The germline CDR1 and CDR2 sequences are LGHDT and YNNKEL (reference sequence). The germline V and J ends were trimmed by 3 bases and 16 bases, with 19 bases remaining between them. This CDR3 spans 13 amino acids.